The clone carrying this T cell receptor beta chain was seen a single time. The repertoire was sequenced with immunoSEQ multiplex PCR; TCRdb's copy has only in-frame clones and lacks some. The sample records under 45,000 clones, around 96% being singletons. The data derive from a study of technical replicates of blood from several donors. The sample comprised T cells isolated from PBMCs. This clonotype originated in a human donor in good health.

CDR3 bases: TGTGCCAGCTCACCACAGGGGTGGTCCACTGAAGCTTTCTTT. Its protein is CASSPQGWSTEAFF. The chain recombines TRBV18 with TRBJ1-1, with D possibly TRBD1 on 5 matching bases. Germline loops: CDR1 KGHSH, CDR2 LQKENI. V lost 1 base and J 4 bases, leaving 10 bases between the germline ends. The CDR3 runs to 14 residues.